What follows are 6 T cell receptor beta chains derived from one specimen sequenced in a study of tissue T cells after allogeneic stem cell transplantation. The assay was immunoSEQ multiplex PCR, and TCRdb's table has in-frame clones only and misses some. Seen here are 7,500 to 10,000 clones, 60% observed once, and the top ten hold roughly 9.6%. The sequencing used tissue from the jejunum, collected at autopsy. All receptors derive from a woman between 18 and 50 years old with breast cancer.

The V and J genes are TRBV2 and TRBJ1-1; the D is unclear. Germline V CDR1 and CDR2: SNHLY, FYNNEI. The CDR3 extends over 13 amino acids. V gave up 4 bases and J gave up 3 bases, with 9 bases separating them. This CDR3 is CASSGTRDTEAFF. The CDR3 bases are TGTGCCAGCAGTGGGACCCGGGACACTGAAGCTTTCTTT.

The chain joins TRBV30 to TRBJ2-2; D tentatively fits TRBD1 or TRBD2 (6 bases each). Germline lookup yields CDR1 GTSNPN and CDR2 SVGIG (reference sequence). There are 14 residues in the CDR3. Trimming removed 1 base at V and 4 bases at J, with 10 bases between. CDR3 loop: CAWSGGASTGELFF. CDR3 nucleotides: TGTGCCTGGAGTGGGGGGGCGTCCACCGGGGAGCTGTTTTTT. Variable domain in full (rest from reference TRBV30 and TRBJ2-2): SQTIHQWPATLVQPVGSPLSLECTVEGTSNPNLYWYRQAAGRGLQLLFYSVGIGQISSEVPQNLSASRPQDRQFILSSKKLLLSDSGFYLCAWSGGASTGELFFGEGSRLTVL.

This chain links TRBV28 with TRBJ2-5; 8 positions agree with TRBD1. The CDR3 is made up of 15 amino acids. The germline CDR1 and CDR2 sequences are MDHEN and SYDVKM. Unmatched junction bases numbered 10, after V lost 5 bases and J lost 5 bases. In DNA form, the CDR3 reads TGTGCCAGCAGTCCCTCGACAGGGGCTAGGGAGACCCAGTACTTC. Residues: CASSPSTGARETQYF.

The chain combines TRBV6-1 with TRBJ2-5; D tentatively reads TRBD1 or TRBD2 (5 bases each). Per germline, CDR1 MNHNS and CDR2 SASEGT. This CDR3 is built from 16 residues. The ends were cut back, 2 bases at V and 4 bases at J, with 17 bases in the middle. The CDR3 DNA sequence: TGTGCCAGCAGTGAACCTGGGGGATTCTTCCGAGAGACCCAGTACTTC. It translates to CASSEPGGFFRETQYF.

V is TRBV6-5 and J is TRBJ1-5; D is undetermined. Germline lookup yields CDR1 MNHEY and CDR2 SVGAGI. The length of the CDR3 is 14 residues. V was pared by 6 bases and J by 2 bases, with 11 bases between. This chain's CDR3 is CASSNGVRNQPQHF. As DNA, the CDR3 is TGTGCCAGCAGCAACGGGGTCCGCAATCAGCCCCAGCATTTT.

The chain couples TRBV5-4 to TRBJ2-7; tentatively, D is TRBD2 (6 bases). From germline, CDR1 is SGHNT and CDR2 YYREEE (reference sequence). V lost 3 bases and J lost 7, with 23 bases in between. This CDR3 is built from 16 residues. The CDR3 sequence: CASSSNSGLASGEQYF. Here the CDR3 DNA reads TGTGCCAGCAGCTCCAATTCGGGCCTAGCGTCGGGAGAGCAGTACTTC. The full variable domain, in which reference TRBV5-4 and TRBJ2-7 provide the parts outside the CDR3, is ETGVTQSPTHLIKTRGQQVTLRCSSQSGHNTVSWYQQALGQGPQFIFQYYREEENGRGNFPPRFSGLQFPNYSSELNVNALELDDSALYLCASSSNSGLASGEQYFGPGTRLTVT.